This entry lists 8 T cell receptor beta chains sequenced from one sample in a study of graft-versus-host responses after intestinal transplantation. These receptors have no known antigen. Method: immunoSEQ multiplex PCR; TCRdb's copy keeps in-frame clones and lacks some. Altogether over 65,000 clones are present, around 93% being singletons, with the ten largest covering less than 8.5%. This material consisted of unstimulated CD8+ T cells sorted from spleen or lymph node cells, taken before transplant. The receptors originated from a human donor who was the organ donor for an intestinal transplant.

J is TRBJ2-7 and V is TRBV5-1, with 11 bases aligning to TRBD1. This CDR3 comprises 14 residues. Looked up from germline, CDR1 is SGHRS and CDR2 is YFSETQ. Trimming cost V 3 bases and J 6 bases; bases outside gene matches: 5. For the CDR3, the DNA is TGCGCCAGCAGCTCCGGGACAGGGGGGAGCGAGCAGTACTTC. This gives the protein CASSSGTGGSEQYF.

The chain joins TRBV5-4 to TRBJ1-1; D gene ambiguous. The germline V gene encodes CDR1 SGHNT and CDR2 YYREEE (reference sequence). The V end was cut by 4 bases, the J end by 1 base, with 8 bases between. This CDR3 has 13 amino acids. CDR3 in DNA: TGTGCCAGCAGCATACCAGGGAACACTGAAGCTTTCTTT. Translation: CASSIPGNTEAFF.

The V and J genes are TRBV7-9 and TRBJ2-5; a weak D match, TRBD1 (6 bases). The germline V and J ends were trimmed by 5 bases and 4 bases, with 17 bases remaining between them. Germline CDR1 is SEHNR and CDR2 is FQNEAQ (reference sequence). The CDR3 extends over 15 amino acids. CDR3 sequence: CASSHRQESTETQYF. The CDR3 DNA is TGTGCCAGCAGCCATCGACAGGAGTCCACAGAGACCCAGTACTTC.

CDR3 DNA: TGTGCCAGCAGTGGCAGACAGTCCGAGCAGTACTTC. It yields the protein CASSGRQSEQYF. The V gene is TRBV2, the J gene TRBJ2-7, with D possibly TRBD1 on 5 matching bases. The CDR3 runs 12 residues. Per the germline V gene, CDR1 is SNHLY and CDR2 is FYNNEI. The V and J ends lost 4 bases and 6 bases respectively, with 10 bases between them.

The rearrangement links TRBV7-2 to TRBJ1-5; D is unresolved. CDR3 length: 14 residues. The V gene lost 4 bases and the J gene lost 0 bases, with 7 bases spanning the gap. Germline-derived CDR1 and CDR2 are SGHTA and FQGNSA. The CDR3 region has the DNA TGTGCCAGCAGCTCGTATGATAGCAATCAGCCCCAGCATTTT. Translated, it gives CASSSYDSNQPQHF. The full variable domain, with the rest looked up from reference TRBV7-2 and TRBJ1-5, is GAGVSQSPSNKVTEKGKDVELRCDPISGHTALYWYRQSLGQGLEFLIYFQGNSAPDKSGLPSDRFSAERTGGSVSTLTIQRTQQEDSAVYLCASSSYDSNQPQHFGDGTRLSIL.

This clone was counted a few times. The V call is TRBV5-4, the J call TRBJ1-3; weak D call: TRBD1 (6 bases). This CDR3 contains 14 residues. Trimming took off 4 bases at V and 4 bases at J, with 12 bases between the two ends. In germline, CDR1 is SGHNT, CDR2 YYREEE (reference sequence). DNA of the CDR3: TGTGCCAGCAGCCGAGAGGGGACAGGAAACACCATATATTTT. Amino acid sequence: CASSREGTGNTIYF.

The CDR3 region is CSVDTDPNEQFF. In DNA form, the CDR3 reads TGCAGCGTTGATACAGACCCCAATGAGCAGTTCTTC. The chain couples TRBV29-1 to TRBJ2-1; the D is unclear. Germline values: CDR1 SQVTM, CDR2 ANQGSEA. The CDR3 loop spans 12 amino acids. Trimming took off 3 bases at V and 6 bases at J, with 9 bases between the two ends.

J is TRBJ2-7 and V is TRBV10-3; 8 bases agree with TRBD2. With V trimmed by 3 bases and J by 0 bases, 19 bases remained unmatched. Germline V gene sequence: CDR1 ENHRY, CDR2 SYGVKD. The CDR3 is 20 residues long. In DNA form, the CDR3 reads TGTGCCATCAGTGATACCGTTTCTATGGGCGGGGGGCACCCCTCCTACGAGCAGTACTTC. It codes for CAISDTVSMGGGHPSYEQYF.